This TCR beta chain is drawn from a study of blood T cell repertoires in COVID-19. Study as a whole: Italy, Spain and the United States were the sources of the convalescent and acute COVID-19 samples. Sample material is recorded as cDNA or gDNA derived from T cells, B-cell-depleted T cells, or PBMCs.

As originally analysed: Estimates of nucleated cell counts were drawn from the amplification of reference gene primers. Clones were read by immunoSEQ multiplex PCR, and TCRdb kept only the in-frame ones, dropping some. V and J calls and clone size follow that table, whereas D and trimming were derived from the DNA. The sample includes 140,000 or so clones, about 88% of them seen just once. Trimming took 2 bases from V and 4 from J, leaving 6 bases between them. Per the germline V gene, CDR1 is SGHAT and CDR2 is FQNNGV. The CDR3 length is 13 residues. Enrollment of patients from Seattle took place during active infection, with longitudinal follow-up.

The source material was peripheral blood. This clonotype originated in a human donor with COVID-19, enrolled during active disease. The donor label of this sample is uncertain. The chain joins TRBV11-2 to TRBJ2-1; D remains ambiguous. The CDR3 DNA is TGTGCCAGCAGCTTATCCGGGTACAATGAGCAGTTCTTC. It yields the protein CASSLSGYNEQFF.